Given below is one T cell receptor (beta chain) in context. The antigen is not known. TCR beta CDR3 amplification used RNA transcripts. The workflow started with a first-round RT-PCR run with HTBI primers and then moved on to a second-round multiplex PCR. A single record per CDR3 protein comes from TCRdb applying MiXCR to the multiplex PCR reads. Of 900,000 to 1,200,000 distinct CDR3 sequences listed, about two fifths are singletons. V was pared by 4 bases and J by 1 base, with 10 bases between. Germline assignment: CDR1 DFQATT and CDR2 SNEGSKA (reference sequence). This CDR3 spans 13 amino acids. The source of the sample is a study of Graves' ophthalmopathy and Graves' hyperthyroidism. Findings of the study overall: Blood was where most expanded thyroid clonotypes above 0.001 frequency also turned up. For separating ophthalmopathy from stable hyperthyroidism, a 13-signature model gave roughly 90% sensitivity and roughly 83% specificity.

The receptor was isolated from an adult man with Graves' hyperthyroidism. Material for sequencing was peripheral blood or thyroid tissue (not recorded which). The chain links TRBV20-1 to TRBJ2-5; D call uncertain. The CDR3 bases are TGCAGTGCTACCCCCCTGGGCCAAGAGACCCAGTACTTC. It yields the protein CSATPLGQETQYF.